The 9 T cell receptor beta chains listed next were all sequenced from one sample in a study of blood T cell repertoires in COVID-19 (dated by TCRdb to 2020 to 2022). Library creation used the immunoSEQ multiplex PCR assay. Drawn from immuneACCESS, this table holds only the in-frame rearrangements with V and J called that TCRdb kept. Clones are partly lost; checked studies trace under half to an unresolved V gene and leave the rest unexplained. The sample table shows fewer than 450,000 clones, and more than 75% are seen once. Jointly, the top ten make up 0.9% to 1.2% of the sample. Material: PBMCs or T cells enriched from blood (not recorded which). Source of these receptors: a woman aged 30 to 39 who had recovered from COVID-19.

The chain recombines TRBV27 with TRBJ1-2, with D possibly TRBD1 on 6 matching bases. The length of the CDR3 is 14 residues. Deletions cut 4 bases from V and 4 bases from J, with 13 bases between. Germline V gene sequence: CDR1 MNHEY, CDR2 SMNVEV (reference sequence). DNA for the CDR3: TGTGCCAGCAGTTGGCGGAGGGGGGGCTATGGCTACACCTTC. This sequence encodes CASSWRRGGYGYTF.

The rearrangement links TRBV25-1 to TRBJ1-2, with D possibly TRBD1 on 5 matching bases. This CDR3 has 16 amino acids. Germline CDR1 is MGHDK and CDR2 is SYGVNS. The V end lost 3 bases, the J end lost 4 bases, and 18 bases lay between the germline ends. CDR3 sequence reads: CASSDPRARAGYGYTF. DNA of the CDR3: TGTGCCAGCAGTGATCCCAGGGCCCGAGCGGGCTATGGCTACACCTTC.

The rearrangement links TRBV28 to TRBJ2-3; D may be TRBD1 (6 bases). This CDR3 is built from 13 residues. The V end was cut by 4 bases, the J end by 4 bases, with 9 bases between. CDR1 and CDR2 (germline): MDHEN, SYDVKM. CDR3 DNA sequence: TGTGCCAGCAGTTCCAGGGGTGCAGATACGCAGTATTTT. It encodes CASSSRGADTQYF.

The chain uses TRBV2 and TRBJ2-7; D gene unclear. Trimming pared 1 base from V and 0 bases from J, leaving 10 bases between. The length of the CDR3 is 15 residues. Germline V gives CDR1 SNHLY, CDR2 FYNNEI. Written as DNA, the CDR3 is TGTGCCAGCAGTGAAGTGGGCTACAGCTCCTACGAGCAGTACTTC. As protein: CASSEVGYSSYEQYF.

The chain recombines TRBV11-2 with TRBJ2-7; no definite D call. This CDR3 comprises 13 residues. Germline V gene sequence: CDR1 SGHAT, CDR2 FQNNGV. Deletions cut 4 bases from V and 1 base from J, with 8 bases between. The CDR3 here is CASSSSPSYEQYF. The CDR3 nucleotides read TGTGCCAGCAGCTCCTCCCCGTCCTACGAGCAGTACTTC.

The chain is built from TRBV7-6 and TRBJ1-6; 8 bases fit TRBD1. V lost 2 bases and J lost 5; bases outside the gene matches: 5. This CDR3 contains 16 residues. CDR1 and CDR2 (germline): SGHVS, FNYEAQ. CDR3 nucleotide sequence: TGTGCCAGCAGCTTAAGGACAGGGCGTGATAATTCACCCCTCCACTTT. It codes for CASSLRTGRDNSPLHF.

This clone has only one observation. The V and J genes are TRBV6-1 and TRBJ1-4, with D possibly matching TRBD1 (6 bases). CDR1 MNHNS and CDR2 SASEGT come from the germline V gene. Trimming cost V 3 bases and J 8 bases, with 13 bases left between them. CDR3 size: 14 residues. The CDR3 DNA reads as TGTGCCAGCAGTGACCGACAGGTTAAGGAAAAACTGTTTTTT. Its protein product is CASSDRQVKEKLFF.

J is TRBJ2-4 and V is TRBV18, with D hard to call. This CDR3 spans 16 amino acids. Germline CDR1 reads KGHSH; CDR2 reads LQKENI. Between the trimmed V and J ends, which lost 1 base and 0 bases, there was a span of 10 bases. The CDR3 here is CASSPQKKLAKNIQYF. The CDR3 region has the DNA TGTGCCAGCTCACCACAGAAGAAACTAGCCAAAAACATTCAGTACTTC.

This chain uses TRBV18 with TRBJ1-1; no clear D gene. The CDR3 spans 13 residues. Looked up from germline, CDR1 is KGHSH and CDR2 is LQKENI. Deletions cut 6 bases from V and 2 bases from J, with 10 bases between. This CDR3 reads CASSFEQNTEAFF. The CDR3 DNA reads as TGTGCCAGCTCCTTTGAACAAAACACTGAAGCTTTCTTT.